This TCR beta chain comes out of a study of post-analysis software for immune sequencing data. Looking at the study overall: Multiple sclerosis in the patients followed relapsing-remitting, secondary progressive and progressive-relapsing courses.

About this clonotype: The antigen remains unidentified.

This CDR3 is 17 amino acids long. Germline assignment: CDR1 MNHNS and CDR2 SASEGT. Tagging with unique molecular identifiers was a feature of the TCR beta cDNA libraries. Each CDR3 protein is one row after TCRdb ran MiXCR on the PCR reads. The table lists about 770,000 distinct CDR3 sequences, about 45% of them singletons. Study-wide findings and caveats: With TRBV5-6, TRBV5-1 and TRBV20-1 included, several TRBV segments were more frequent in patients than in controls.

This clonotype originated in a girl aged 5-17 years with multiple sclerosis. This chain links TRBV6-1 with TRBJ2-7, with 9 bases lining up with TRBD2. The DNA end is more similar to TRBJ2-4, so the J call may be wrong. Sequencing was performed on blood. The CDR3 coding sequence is TGTGCCAGCAGTGAAATGGCGGGAGGGCCTGGTTGGGACATTCAGTACTTC. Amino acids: CASSEMAGGPGWDIQYF.